The 6 T cell receptor beta chains in this list originate from one sample, sequenced in a study of control samples from healthy donors and cancer patients. This table comes from immunoSEQ multiplex PCR, and its TCRdb copy is limited to in-frame clones, with some not included. The table includes 170,000 or so clones, 80% to 95% detected once. The sequenced material came from blood. Source of these receptors: a woman between 40 and 55 years old in good health.

The chain links TRBV2 to TRBJ2-1, with D perhaps being TRBD1 or TRBD2 (5 bases each). The CDR3 is made up of 11 amino acids. CDR1 is SNHLY, CDR2 FYNNEI, per germline. V was clipped by 6 bases and J by 13 bases, with 13 bases between them. The DNA of the CDR3 is TGTGCCAGCAGAGAGGGGCCCGAACAGTTCTTC. Amino acid sequence: CASREGPEQFF.

The chain carries TRBV12-3 or TRBV12-4 and TRBJ2-3, with no clear D. CDR3 length: 13 residues. Trimming left V 6 bases short and J 0 bases short, with 7 bases between. CDR3 sequence: CASSPSSTDTQYF. The CDR3 bases are TGTGCCAGCAGCCCCTCCAGCACAGATACGCAGTATTTT.

The chain uses TRBV19 and TRBJ2-2; D is perhaps TRBD1 (6 bases). The CDR3 spans 14 residues. Germline assignment: CDR1 LNHDA and CDR2 SQIVND (reference sequence). The germline V and J ends were trimmed by 6 bases and 1 base, with 9 bases remaining between them. The CDR3 protein is CASRTTGNTGELFF. The CDR3 bases are TGTGCCAGTAGAACGACAGGGAACACCGGGGAGCTGTTTTTT.

This clone turned up a few times. This chain links TRBV6-5 with TRBJ2-7, with a possible D match to TRBD1 (6 bases). Trimming removed 7 bases at V and 2 bases at J, with 9 bases between. The CDR3 runs to 12 residues. Germline lookup yields CDR1 MNHEY and CDR2 SVGAGI. The CDR3 DNA follows: TGTGCCAGCATACGGGACACCTACGAGCAGTACTTC. It yields the protein CASIRDTYEQYF.

CDR3 sequence reads: CASSSGSLYEQYF. The DNA of the CDR3 is TGTGCCAGTAGCTCCGGGAGCCTCTACGAGCAGTACTTC. This rearrangement joins TRBV19 to TRBJ2-7, with D perhaps matching TRBD2 (6 bases). Trimming left V 6 bases short and J 3 bases short, with 12 bases between. The germline gives CDR1 LNHDA, CDR2 SQIVND (reference sequence). The CDR3 has 13 residues. Drawing the rest from reference TRBV19 and TRBJ2-7, the complete variable domain is DGGITQSPKYLFRKEGQNVTLSCEQNLNHDAMYWYRQDPGQGLRLIYYSQIVNDFQKGDIAEGYSVSREKKESFPLTVTSAQKNPTAFYLCASSSGSLYEQYFGPGTRLTVT.

CDR3 sequence (DNA): TGTGCCAGCAGCTTAGAACTAGCGGGGGGCCGGGAGACCCAGTACTTC. This encodes CASSLELAGGRETQYF. The genes are TRBV5-5 and TRBJ2-5, with 12 bases fitting TRBD2. Germline CDR1 reads SGHKS; CDR2 reads YYEKEE (reference sequence). This CDR3 region has 16 residues. Trimming at V came to 2 bases and at J to 5 bases, leaving 7 bases not matched to a gene.